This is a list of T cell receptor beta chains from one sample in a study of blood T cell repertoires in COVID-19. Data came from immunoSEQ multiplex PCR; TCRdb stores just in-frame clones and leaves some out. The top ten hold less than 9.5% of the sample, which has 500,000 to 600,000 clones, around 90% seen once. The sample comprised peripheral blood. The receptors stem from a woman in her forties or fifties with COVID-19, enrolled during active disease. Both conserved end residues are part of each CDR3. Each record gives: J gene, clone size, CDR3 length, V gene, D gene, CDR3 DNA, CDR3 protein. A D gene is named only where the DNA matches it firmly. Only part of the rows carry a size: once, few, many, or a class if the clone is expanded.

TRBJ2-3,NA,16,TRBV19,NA,TGTGCCAGTAAATTGAATGGGACTTCTAGCACAGATACGCAGTATTTT,CASKLNGTSSTDTQYF
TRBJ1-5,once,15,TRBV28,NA,TGTGCCAGCAGTCCTGACAGCCAAGGGATCCAGCCCCAGCATTTT,CASSPDSQGIQPQHF
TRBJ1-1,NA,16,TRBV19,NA,TGTGCCAGTAGGCTCCGAAGGAGGGGCGACGGAACTGAAGCTTTCTTT,CASRLRRRGDGTEAFF
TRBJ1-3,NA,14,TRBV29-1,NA,TGCAGCGTTGAAGATGTTCTCTCTGGAAACACCATATATTTT,CSVEDVLSGNTIYF
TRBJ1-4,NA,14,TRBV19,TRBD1,TGTGCCAGTAGCCCCGGGACAGGGGTGGAAAAACTGTTTTTT,CASSPGTGVEKLFF
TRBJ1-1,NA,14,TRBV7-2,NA,TGTGCCAGCAGCTTAAATCCGGGGAACACTGAAGCTTTCTTT,CASSLNPGNTEAFF
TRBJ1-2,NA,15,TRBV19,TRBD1,TGTGCCAGTAGTCCGAACCCGGGACAGGGGGACGGCTACACCTTC,CASSPNPGQGDGYTF
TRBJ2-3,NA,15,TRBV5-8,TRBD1,TGTGCCAGCAGCCTCAGGGGGTCCAGCACAGATACGCAGTATTTT,CASSLRGSSTDTQYF
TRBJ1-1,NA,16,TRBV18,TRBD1,TGTGCCAGCTCACCACTTCCAGGGGGCCCAGACCTAGGGGCTTTCTTT,CASSPLPGGPDLGAFF
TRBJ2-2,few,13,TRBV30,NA,TGTGCCTGGAGTGTACAGGCGGGACGTATGGTGTTTTTT,CAWSVQAGRMVFF
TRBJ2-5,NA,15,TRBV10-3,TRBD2,TGTGCCATCAGCGATTGGGAAGCGGGGGAAGAGACCCAGTACTTC,CAISDWEAGEETQYF
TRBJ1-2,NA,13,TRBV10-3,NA,TGTGCCATCAGCGGCGACAGTCTCTATGGCTACACCTTC,CAISGDSLYGYTF
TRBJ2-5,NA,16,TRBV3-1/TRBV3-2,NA,TGTGCCAGCAGCCAAGGAAGCCTCGGGGGTACCGAGACCCAGTACTTC,CASSQGSLGGTETQYF
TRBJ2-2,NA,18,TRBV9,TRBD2,TGTGCCAGCAGCGCCACCGGACTAGCGGGGGGGTCAGAAGGGGAGCTGTTTTTT,CASSATGLAGGSEGELFF
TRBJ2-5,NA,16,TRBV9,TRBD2,TGTGCCAGCAGCTTATACATAGCGGGGGGGCCGGAGACCCAGTACTTC,CASSLYIAGGPETQYF
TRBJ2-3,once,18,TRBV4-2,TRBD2,TGTGCCAGCAGCCAAGATCTTGAGGGTCTAGCGGGGGCAGATACGCAGTATTTT,CASSQDLEGLAGADTQYF
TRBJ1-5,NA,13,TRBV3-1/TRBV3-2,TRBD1,TGTGCCAGCAGCCAAGCAGGGGGTCAGCCCCAGCATTTT,CASSQAGGQPQHF
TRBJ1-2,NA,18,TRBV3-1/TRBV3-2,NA,TGTGCCAGCAGCCAAGATATTAATTTCTGGGGGCCGGACTATGGCTACACCTTC,CASSQDINFWGPDYGYTF
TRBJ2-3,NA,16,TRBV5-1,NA,TGCGCCAGCAGCTTCATTGTGGACTCTAGCACAGATACGCAGTATTTT,CASSFIVDSSTDTQYF
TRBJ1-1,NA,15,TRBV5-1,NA,TGCGCCAGCAGCCAAACTACAGGGTTGAACACTGAAGCTTTCTTT,CASSQTTGLNTEAFF
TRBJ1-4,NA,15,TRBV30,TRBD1,TGTGCCTGGAGTGTGGGCGGGACAGGGGATGAAAAACTGTTTTTT,CAWSVGGTGDEKLFF
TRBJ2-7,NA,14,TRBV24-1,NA,TGTGCCACCAGTGACCCTCTTACAGGCTACGAGCAGTACTTC,CATSDPLTGYEQYF
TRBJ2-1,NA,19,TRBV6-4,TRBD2,TGTGCCAGCAGTGACTCAACCTCAGGCGGGGGGGCCCCATACAATGAGCAGTTCTTC,CASSDSTSGGGAPYNEQFF
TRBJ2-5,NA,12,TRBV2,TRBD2,TGTGCCAGCCAAGCGGGGGAAGAGACCCAGTACTTC,CASQAGEETQYF
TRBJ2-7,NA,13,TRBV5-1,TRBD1,TGCGCCAGCAGGTCGGACAGGTTCTTCGAGCAGTACTTC,CASRSDRFFEQYF
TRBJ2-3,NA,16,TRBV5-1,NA,TGCGCCAGCAGCCCGCCGTTCGGGGAAAGGCCAGATACGCAGTATTTT,CASSPPFGERPDTQYF
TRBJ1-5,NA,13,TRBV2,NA,TGTGCCAGCAGTGAACTCAGGAATCAGCCCCAGCATTTT,CASSELRNQPQHF
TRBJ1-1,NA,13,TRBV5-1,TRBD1,TGCGCCAGCAGCCCGACAGGGGACACTGAAGCTTTCTTT,CASSPTGDTEAFF
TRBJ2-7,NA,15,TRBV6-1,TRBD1,TGTGCCAGCAGTGAAGCCAGGACAGGGGGCTATGAGCAGTACTTC,CASSEARTGGYEQYF
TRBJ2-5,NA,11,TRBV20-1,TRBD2,TGCAGTGCCACTAGCGGGGAGACCCAGTACTTC,CSATSGETQYF
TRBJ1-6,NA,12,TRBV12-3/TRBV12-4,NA,TGTGCCAGCAGCTCCCCGGATTCACCCCTCCACTTT,CASSSPDSPLHF
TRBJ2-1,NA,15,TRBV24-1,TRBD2,TGTGCCACCAGTGTAAGCGGGGGGGGATACAATGAGCAGTTCTTC,CATSVSGGGYNEQFF
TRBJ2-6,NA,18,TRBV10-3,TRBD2,TGTGCCATCAGTGATAGCGGGGGACTTTACTCTGGGGCCAACGTCCTGACTTTC,CAISDSGGLYSGANVLTF
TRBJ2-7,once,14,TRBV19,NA,TGTGCCAGTAGTTCACCGCGGGACTCCTACGAGCAGTACTTC,CASSSPRDSYEQYF
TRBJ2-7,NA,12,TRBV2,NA,TGTGCCAGCACAGGTGATTCCTACGAGCAGTACTTC,CASTGDSYEQYF
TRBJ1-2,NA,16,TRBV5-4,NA,TGTGCCAGCAGCTCCCCGACTACAGGGCACGTAGGGGGCTACACCTTC,CASSSPTTGHVGGYTF
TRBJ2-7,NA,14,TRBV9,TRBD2,TGTGCCAGCAGCGTGGGACTAGCGGAGGGCGAGCAGTACTTC,CASSVGLAEGEQYF
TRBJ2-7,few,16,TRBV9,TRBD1,TGTGCCAGCAGCCCCCGGACAGGGGAGGAAACCTACGAGCAGTACTTC,CASSPRTGEETYEQYF
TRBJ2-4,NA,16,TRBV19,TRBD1,TGTGCCAGTAGTATAGGGGGGACAGGGCCCAAAAACATTCAGTACTTC,CASSIGGTGPKNIQYF
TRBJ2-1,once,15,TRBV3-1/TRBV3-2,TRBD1,TGTGCCAGCAGCCAATCCGGGACAGAACGTAATGAGCAGTTCTTC,CASSQSGTERNEQFF
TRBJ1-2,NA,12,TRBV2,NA,TGTGCCAGCAGTGAATACAGAGGGATCTACACCTTC,CASSEYRGIYTF
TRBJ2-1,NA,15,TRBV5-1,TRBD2,TGCGCCAGCAGCTTGGGGCGGGGGGGCGTCCATGAGCAGTTCTTC,CASSLGRGGVHEQFF
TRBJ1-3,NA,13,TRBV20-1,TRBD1,TGCAGTGCTAGTTTGGGACAGGGAAACACCATATATTTT,CSASLGQGNTIYF
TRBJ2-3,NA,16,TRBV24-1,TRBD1,TGTGCCACCAGTGATCCCCCGGACAGGGGAACAGATACGCAGTATTTT,CATSDPPDRGTDTQYF
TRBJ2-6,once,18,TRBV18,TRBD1,TGTGCCAGCTCTCCCTCTTGGGACAGGGTCGCCGGGGCCAACGTCCTGACTTTC,CASSPSWDRVAGANVLTF
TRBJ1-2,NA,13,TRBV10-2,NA,TGCGCCAGCAGTGAGTTTATGGCGGATGGCTACACCTTC,CASSEFMADGYTF
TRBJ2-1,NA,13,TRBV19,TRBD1,TGTGCCAGTAGTAGAACGACAGGGTATGAGCAGTTCTTC,CASSRTTGYEQFF
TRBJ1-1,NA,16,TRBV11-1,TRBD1,TGTGCCAGCAGCTCCCCCCGGGACAGGTTTGATAGTGAAGCTTTCTTT,CASSSPRDRFDSEAFF
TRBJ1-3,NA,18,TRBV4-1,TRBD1,TGCGCCAGCAAAGGCCACATCGACAGGGAGTTTGGTGGAAACACCATATATTTT,CASKGHIDREFGGNTIYF
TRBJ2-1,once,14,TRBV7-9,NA,TGTGCCAGCAGCCAGGACAGAAGCTACAATGAGCAGTTCTTC,CASSQDRSYNEQFF
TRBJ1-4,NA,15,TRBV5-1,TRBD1,TGCGCCAGCAGCTTGGAGACAGGGGTTTATGAAAAACTGTTTTTT,CASSLETGVYEKLFF
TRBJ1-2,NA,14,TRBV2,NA,TGTGCCAGCAGTGCCCGCGGCCGGGTAGGTGGCTACACCTTC,CASSARGRVGGYTF
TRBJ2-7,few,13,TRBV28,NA,TGTGCCAGCCGCGCCGGGACAACCTACGAGCAGTACTTC,CASRAGTTYEQYF
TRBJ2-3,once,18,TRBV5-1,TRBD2,TGCGCCAGCAGCTTGGCCGGTCCGGGACTAGCGGTGACAGATACGCAGTATTTT,CASSLAGPGLAVTDTQYF